This entry describes one T cell receptor beta chain. This sample is part of a study of Ad26.COV2.S vaccination and SARS-CoV-2 variants. The germline V and J ends were trimmed by 5 bases and 4 bases, with 10 bases remaining between them. CDR1 SGHTA and CDR2 FQGTGA come from the germline V gene. The CDR3 is 13 amino acids. Treatment defined: roughly 20 received Ad26.COV2.S at low or high dose, single or two shots; about 5 received placebo; per-sample allocation not given. Sampling took place 63 days after the first vaccine or placebo injection. Repertoires were generated with immunoSEQ multiplex PCR, while TCRdb's copy carries only in-frame clones and drops some. Of a few hundred thousand clones in the sample, roughly 85% were seen once.

This receptor was taken from a person between 18 and 65 years old who received the Ad26.COV2.S COVID-19 vaccine or a placebo. The material sequenced was peripheral blood, taken in a trial of Ad26.COV2.S vaccine versus placebo. The chain is built from TRBV7-3 and TRBJ2-3; D is unclear. The CDR3 loop reads CASSGSVADTQYF. In DNA, the CDR3 is TGTGCCAGCAGCGGATCAGTGGCAGATACGCAGTATTTT.